This T cell receptor (beta chain) was profiled in a study of blood T cell repertoires in COVID-19. Study overall: PBMCs, B-cell-depleted T cells, or T cells were the source of the cDNA or gDNA that made up the material.

V lost 4 bases to trimming and J lost 8 bases; unmatched junction nucleotides: 9. This CDR3 has 14 amino acids. From germline, CDR1 is KGHSH and CDR2 LQKENI. Recruitment covered about 25 US areas and drew participants whose ages spanned roughly 18 to 89 years. The study assigned cohorts using participant-reported clinical history. Generated by immunoSEQ multiplex PCR, the TCRdb table keeps only in-frame clones and is missing some. The repertoire holds around 470,000 clones, about nine tenths seen once, with less than 0.75% in the top ten. This TCR was sampled from a man aged 18 to 35 who had recovered from COVID-19. The J gene is TRBJ1-2, the V gene TRBV18, with 8 bases matching TRBD1. Sequenced input: PBMCs or T cells enriched from blood (not recorded which). CDR3 coding DNA: TGTGCCAGCTCACTGGACAGGGTGGTAGCCGGCTACACCTTC. Translation gives CASSLDRVVAGYTF.